The source of this TCR beta chain is a study of technical replicates of blood from a handful of donors. The table came from immunoSEQ multiplex PCR; TCRdb's copy has only in-frame clones and leaves some out. This sample has under 75,000 clones, with just under 95% found just once. The CDR3 spans 13 residues. The V gene's germline CDR1 is SEHNR and CDR2 FQNEAQ (reference sequence). V was shortened by 6 bases and J by 8 bases, with 13 bases between the two germline ends. This receptor was identified in a human donor in good health. The specimen was T cells isolated from PBMCs. V usage is TRBV7-9 and J usage is TRBJ1-4, with a tentative D call TRBD1 (5 bases). The CDR3 DNA follows: TGTGCCAGCAGATCCGTGGGGGGGGAAAAACTGTTTTTT. Amino acid sequence: CASRSVGGEKLFF.